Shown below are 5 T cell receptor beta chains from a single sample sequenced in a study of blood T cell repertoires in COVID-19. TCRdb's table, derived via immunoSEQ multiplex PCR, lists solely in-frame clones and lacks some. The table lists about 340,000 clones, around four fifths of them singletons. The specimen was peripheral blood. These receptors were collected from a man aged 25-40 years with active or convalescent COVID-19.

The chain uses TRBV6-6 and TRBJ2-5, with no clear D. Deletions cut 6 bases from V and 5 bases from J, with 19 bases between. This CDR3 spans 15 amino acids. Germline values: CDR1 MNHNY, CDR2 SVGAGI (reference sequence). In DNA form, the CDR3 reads TGTGCCAGCAGCCCCGAAGATTTGTTTGGCGAGACCCAGTACTTC. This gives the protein CASSPEDLFGETQYF.

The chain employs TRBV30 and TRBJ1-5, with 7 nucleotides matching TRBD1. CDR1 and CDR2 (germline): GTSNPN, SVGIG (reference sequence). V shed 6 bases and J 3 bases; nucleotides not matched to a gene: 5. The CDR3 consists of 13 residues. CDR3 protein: CACRQGNNQPQHF. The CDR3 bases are TGTGCCTGTCGACAGGGCAACAATCAGCCCCAGCATTTT. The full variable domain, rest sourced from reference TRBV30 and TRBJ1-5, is SQTIHQWPATLVQPVGSPLSLECTVEGTSNPNLYWYRQAAGRGLQLLFYSVGIGQISSEVPQNLSASRPQDRQFILSSKKLLLSDSGFYLCACRQGNNQPQHFGDGTRLSIL.

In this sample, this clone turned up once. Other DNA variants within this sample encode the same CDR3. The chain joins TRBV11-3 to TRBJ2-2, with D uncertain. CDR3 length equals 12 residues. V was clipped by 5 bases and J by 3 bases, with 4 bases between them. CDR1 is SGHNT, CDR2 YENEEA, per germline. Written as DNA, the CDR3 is TGTGCCAGCAGCCCTGACACCGGGGAGCTGTTTTTT. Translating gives CASSPDTGELFF.

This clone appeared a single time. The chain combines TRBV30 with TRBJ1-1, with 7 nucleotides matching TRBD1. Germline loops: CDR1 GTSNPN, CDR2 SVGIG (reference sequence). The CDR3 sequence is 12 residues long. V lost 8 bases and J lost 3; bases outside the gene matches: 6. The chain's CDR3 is CAPRGGDTEAFF. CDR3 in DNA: TGTGCCCCGAGAGGGGGCGACACTGAAGCTTTCTTT.

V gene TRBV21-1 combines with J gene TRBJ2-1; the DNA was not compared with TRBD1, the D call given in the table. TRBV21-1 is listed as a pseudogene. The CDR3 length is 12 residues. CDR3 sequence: CASSSRHNEQFF. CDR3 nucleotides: TGTGCCAGCAGCTCCAGGCACAATGAGCAGTTCTTC.